Following are 27 T cell receptor beta chains from one sample sequenced in a study of blood T cell repertoires in COVID-19. The method was immunoSEQ multiplex PCR; TCRdb's version includes in-frame clones alone and lacks a portion of them. The sample yields some 240,000 clones, approximately 86% seen once. The sample consisted of PBMCs or T cells enriched from blood (not recorded which). The receptor source for this set is a woman between 40 and 50 years old with acute COVID-19.

The J gene is TRBJ2-3, the V gene TRBV11-2; 11 nucleotides align to TRBD1. The CDR3 covers 15 residues. V was pared by 4 bases and J by 5 bases, with 5 bases of the junction left unmatched. CDR1 and CDR2 (germline): SGHAT, FQNNGV. For the CDR3, the DNA is TGTGCCAGCAGCTACCGGGACAGGGGGGTAGATACGCAGTATTTT. Amino acids: CASSYRDRGVDTQYF.

The chain recombines TRBV10-1 with TRBJ1-4; D unclear. Germline assignment: CDR1 WNHNN and CDR2 SYGVQD (reference sequence). The CDR3 is 13 amino acids. V was pared by 5 bases and J by 10 bases, with 14 bases between. The CDR3 reads CASSPQHRGKLFF. The CDR3 nucleotides are TGCGCCAGCAGTCCCCAACATCGCGGAAAACTGTTTTTT.

The count of this clone is one. This chain links TRBV27 with TRBJ2-1; D possibly corresponds to TRBD2 (6 bases). Germline lookup yields CDR1 MNHEY and CDR2 SMNVEV (reference sequence). The CDR3 has 16 amino acids. V shed 0 bases and J shed 4 bases, with 13 bases lying between them. The CDR3 loop is CASSLSPGGNYNEQFF. The CDR3 DNA is TGTGCCAGCAGTTTATCTCCGGGCGGGAATTACAATGAGCAGTTCTTC.

This chain joins TRBV7-3 and TRBJ2-3; 14 bases agree with TRBD2. Germline-derived CDR1 and CDR2 are SGHTA and FQGTGA. V trimming: 6 bases; J trimming: 5 bases; junction bases outside the gene matches: 4. The CDR3 loop spans 15 amino acids. The chain's CDR3 is CASSSGLAGGDTQYF. The CDR3 coding sequence is TGTGCCAGCAGTTCCGGACTAGCGGGAGGAGATACGCAGTATTTT.

This sequence joins TRBV7-4 and TRBJ2-5, with TRBD2 matching 13 bases. The V gene's germline CDR1 is SGHVT and CDR2 SQSDAQ. With V trimmed by 4 bases and J by 5 bases, 4 bases remained unmatched. CDR3 length: 15 amino acids. The CDR3: CASSSGLAGAETQYF. The DNA for the CDR3 is TGTGCCAGCAGCTCAGGACTAGCGGGAGCGGAGACCCAGTACTTC. The whole variable domain, filled in from reference TRBV7-4 and TRBJ2-5, reads GAGVSQSPRYKVAKRGRDVALRCDSISGHVTLYWYRQTLGQGSEVLTYSQSDAQRDKSGRPSGRFSAERPERSVSTLKIQRTEQGDSAVYLCASSSGLAGAETQYFGPGTRLLVL.

The J gene is TRBJ1-2, the V gene TRBV14; 12 nucleotides align to TRBD1. The CDR3 loop spans 17 amino acids. Germline values: CDR1 SGHDN, CDR2 FVKESK. V dropped 1 base and J dropped 2; count of bases not matched to a gene: 5. CDR3 sequence reads: CASSQAVGTGGNYGYTF. The CDR3 nucleotides read TGTGCCAGCAGCCAAGCAGTTGGGACAGGGGGCAACTATGGCTACACCTTC.

This sequence joins TRBV19 and TRBJ1-3; the D is unclear. The CDR3 is made up of 12 amino acids. Per germline, CDR1 LNHDA and CDR2 SQIVND (reference sequence). V lost 10 bases and J 5 bases, leaving 12 bases between the germline ends. CDR3 region: CATHGSRNTIYF. The DNA for the CDR3 is TGTGCCACCCATGGTAGCCGAAACACCATATATTTT.

The rearrangement uses TRBV9 and TRBJ2-1; 7 bases fit TRBD1. There are 12 residues in the CDR3. Trimming cost V 3 bases and J 8 bases; bases outside gene matches: 2. In germline, CDR1 is SGDLS, CDR2 YYNGEE. CDR3: CASSAQGDEQFF. CDR3 sequence (DNA): TGTGCCAGCAGCGCCCAGGGGGATGAGCAGTTCTTC.

The chain is built from TRBV7-8 and TRBJ1-2; 9 nucleotides match TRBD1. CDR3 length: 15 amino acids. With 6 bases clipped from V and 3 bases from J, the junction kept 8 bases outside the gene matches. Germline CDR1 reads SGHVS; CDR2 reads FQNEAQ. CDR3 loop: CASRGRGQGDYGYTF. Here the CDR3 DNA reads TGTGCCAGCAGGGGAAGGGGACAGGGCGACTATGGCTACACCTTC. The full variable domain, completed using reference TRBV7-8 and TRBJ1-2, is GAGVSQSPRYKVAKRGQDVALRCDPISGHVSLFWYQQALGQGPEFLTYFQNEAQLDKSGLPSDRFFAERPEGSVSTLKIQRTQQEDSAVYLCASRGRGQGDYGYTFGSGTRLTVV.

This sequence joins TRBV10-2 and TRBJ2-7; the D is unclear. This CDR3 has 13 residues. The V end was cut by 0 bases, the J end by 0 bases, with 3 bases between. The germline V gene has CDR1 WSHSY and CDR2 SAAADI. In DNA form, the CDR3 reads TGCGCCAGCAGTGAGTCCCACTCCTACGAGCAGTACTTC. Translating it yields CASSESHSYEQYF.

This rearrangement joins TRBV30 to TRBJ1-5, with D tentatively TRBD1 (6 bases). Germline-derived CDR1 and CDR2 are GTSNPN and SVGIG (reference sequence). V dropped 4 bases and J dropped 0 bases, with 10 bases sitting between them. The CDR3 sequence is 14 residues long. CDR3 loop: CAWTGASSNQPQHF. The CDR3 nucleotides are TGTGCCTGGACAGGGGCTAGTAGCAATCAGCCCCAGCATTTT. The whole variable domain, filled in from reference TRBV30 and TRBJ1-5, reads SQTIHQWPATLVQPVGSPLSLECTVEGTSNPNLYWYRQAAGRGLQLLFYSVGIGQISSEVPQNLSASRPQDRQFILSSKKLLLSDSGFYLCAWTGASSNQPQHFGDGTRLSIL.

This rearrangement joins TRBV12-3 or TRBV12-4 to TRBJ1-3; D gene uncertain. The germline V and J ends were trimmed by 11 bases and 0 bases, with 11 bases remaining between them. The CDR3 is 13 amino acids. CDR3 coding DNA: TGTGCCGGCCAGTTAAACTCTGGAAACACCATATATTTT. As protein: CAGQLNSGNTIYF.

This chain connects TRBV2 to TRBJ1-1, with no clear D. The CDR3 covers 13 residues. Between the trimmed V and J ends, which lost 7 bases and 5 bases, there was a span of 14 bases. Germline assignment: CDR1 SNHLY and CDR2 FYNNEI. The CDR3 sequence: CASKAESRTEAFF. The CDR3 DNA is TGTGCCAGCAAAGCGGAAAGTAGGACTGAAGCTTTCTTT.

The J gene is TRBJ2-1, the V gene TRBV9, with TRBD2 as a possible D gene (6 bases). The CDR3 has 15 amino acids. Per germline, CDR1 SGDLS and CDR2 YYNGEE. Trimming removed 2 bases from V and 1 base from J, with 10 bases in between. The CDR3 here is CASSVLGLSYNEQFF. For the CDR3, the DNA is TGTGCCAGCAGCGTTCTCGGACTATCCTACAATGAGCAGTTCTTC.

The genes are TRBV6-5 and TRBJ2-7; 7 bases agree with TRBD2. The J segment lost 4 bases and the V segment lost 0 bases, leaving 3 bases of the junction unmatched. The germline V gene has CDR1 MNHEY and CDR2 SVGAGI. This CDR3 has 14 residues. This CDR3 reads CASSYSGGGYEQYF. As DNA, the CDR3 is TGTGCCAGCAGTTACTCGGGGGGGGGATACGAGCAGTACTTC.

The chain employs TRBV7-8 and TRBJ2-7; the match to TRBD1 covers 7 bases. This CDR3 contains 13 residues. The germline V gene encodes CDR1 SGHVS and CDR2 FQNEAQ. J lost 5 bases, V lost 5 bases, and 6 bases had no gene match. The CDR3 DNA sequence: TGTGCCAGCAGCCTGAGGACAGGAAACGAGCAGTACTTC. It specifies CASSLRTGNEQYF.

V usage is TRBV7-9 and J usage is TRBJ2-1; no clear D gene. CDR1 SEHNR and CDR2 FQNEAQ come from the germline V gene (reference sequence). The CDR3 length is 14 residues. Trimming stripped 5 bases from V and 0 bases from J, with 8 bases between. The CDR3 coding sequence is TGTGCCAGCAGCCCCCCTAGCTCCTACAATGAGCAGTTCTTC. This encodes CASSPPSSYNEQFF.

As for this clone: Mismatch with germline at one junction end may stem from a read error. This chain connects TRBV7-7 to TRBJ2-6, with 12 positions matching TRBD2. Germline-derived CDR1 and CDR2 are SSHAT and FNYEAQ (reference sequence). The CDR3 runs to 20 residues. This CDR3 reads CASSPTVLAGGPGGANVLTF. Here the CDR3 DNA reads TGTGCTAGCAGCCCCACGGTCCTAGCGGGAGGGCCTGGTGGGGCCAACGTCCTGACTTTC.

This sequence joins TRBV5-1 and TRBJ2-2; a weak D match, TRBD2 (6 bases). Trimming took 0 bases from V and 3 from J, leaving 15 bases between them. The CDR3 extends over 17 amino acids. Germline V lookup: CDR1 SGHRS, CDR2 YFSETQ. As DNA, the CDR3 is TGCGCCAGCAGCTTGGTTGTTAGCGGTCGCCACACCGGGGAGCTGTTTTTT. Its translation: CASSLVVSGRHTGELFF.

The rearrangement links TRBV7-3 to TRBJ2-1; TRBD2 agrees at 10 bases. CDR3 size: 15 residues. Germline values: CDR1 SGHTA, CDR2 FQGTGA. Unmatched junction bases numbered 10, after V lost 2 bases and J lost 12 bases. The CDR3 coding sequence is TGTGCCAGCAGCTTATCTAGCGGGAGTTTCGGTCGGCAGTTCTTC. Residues: CASSLSSGSFGRQFF.

The V gene is TRBV9, the J gene TRBJ2-1, with D maybe TRBD1 (5 bases). The CDR3 spans 15 residues. Germline lookup yields CDR1 SGDLS and CDR2 YYNGEE. V was clipped by 0 bases and J by 5 bases, with 12 bases between them. DNA of the CDR3: TGTGCCAGCAGCGTAGATCCAAAAGGGGACAATGAGCAGTTCTTC. Protein sequence: CASSVDPKGDNEQFF.

The CDR3 sequence is CATPPIRPQHF. CDR3 DNA sequence: TGTGCCACCCCACCTATTCGGCCCCAGCATTTT. The chain recombines TRBV5-4 with TRBJ1-5; no firm D call. Germline CDR1 SGHNT, CDR2 YYREEE (reference sequence). This CDR3 spans 11 amino acids. The V end lost 9 bases, the J end lost 9 bases, and 13 bases lay between the germline ends.

The table lists this clone with a count of one. The chain couples TRBV7-3 to TRBJ2-3, with a tentative D call TRBD2 (6 bases). Germline CDR1 is SGHTA and CDR2 is FQGTGA. This CDR3 contains 13 residues. V shed 5 bases and J shed 4 bases, with 10 bases lying between them. CDR3 nucleotide sequence: TGTGCCAGCAGCCCAAGCGGGTCAGATACGCAGTATTTT. Translated, it gives CASSPSGSDTQYF.

The chain's CDR3 is CASSTTGIDGYTF. The CDR3 DNA is TGCGCCAGCAGCACCACAGGAATTGACGGCTACACCTTC. The chain combines TRBV5-1 with TRBJ1-2; a weak D match, TRBD1 (5 bases). This CDR3 has 13 amino acids. CDR1 is SGHRS and CDR2 is YFSETQ in the germline V gene. The V gene lost 4 bases and the J gene lost 8 bases, with 15 bases spanning the gap.

This chain joins TRBV10-3 and TRBJ2-1; no reliable D call. CDR3 length: 11 residues. Deletions cut 8 bases from V and 8 bases from J, with 10 bases between. Per germline, CDR1 ENHRY and CDR2 SYGVKD. The CDR3 loop is CAIGPEDEQFF. CDR3 coding DNA: TGTGCCATCGGTCCCGAGGATGAGCAGTTCTTC.

The chain links TRBV27 to TRBJ1-1, with unresolved D. The CDR3 is 15 residues long. Germline loops: CDR1 MNHEY, CDR2 SMNVEV (reference sequence). With 3 bases removed from V and 4 bases from J, the gap between germline ends came to 15 bases. The CDR3 DNA follows: TGTGCCAGCAGTTTCCTCCCCCGCGTTGGCACTGAAGCTTTCTTT. It specifies CASSFLPRVGTEAFF.

The rearrangement uses TRBV11-2 and TRBJ1-4; TRBD1 agrees at 8 bases. The germline gives CDR1 SGHAT, CDR2 FQNNGV. J gave up 4 bases and V 3 bases, and 4 bases lay outside the gene matches. CDR3 size: 15 residues. The CDR3 loop is CASSLGTGLNEKLFF. CDR3 DNA sequence: TGTGCCAGCAGCTTGGGGACAGGCCTTAATGAAAAACTGTTTTTT.